This TCR beta chain comes out of a study of OX40 agonist ivuxolimab in advanced cancers. On the study more broadly: Patients' therapy was ivuxolimab, an antibody that acts as an agonist of OX40 (CD134). Past anti-PD-1, anti-PD-L1 or anti-CTLA-4 therapy was accepted, and 30% to 50% had received some. Study-wide results and limits: Mean expanded clone counts were higher in CD8+ than CD4+ T cells.

From germline, CDR1 is SGHDN and CDR2 FVKESK. CDR3 length: 13 residues. The V and J ends lost 1 base and 8 bases respectively, with 11 bases between them. Here immunoSEQ multiplex PCR was the method, and the copy in TCRdb shows in-frame clones only, minus some. The repertoire holds 65,000 to 85,000 clones, with 85% as singletons. As regards this clone: Its antigen is unknown.

The sequence was collected from an adult with an advanced solid tumor such as melanoma, head and neck, liver or kidney cancer. The source was CD4+ or CD8+ T cells sorted from blood, collected in a trial of the OX40 agonist ivuxolimab. This chain joins TRBV14 and TRBJ1-2; no clear D gene. CDR3 sequence reads: CASSQGERVGYTF. The CDR3 DNA reads TGTGCCAGCAGCCAAGGAGAGAGGGTCGGCTACACCTTC. Supplemented by reference TRBV14 and TRBJ1-2, the full variable domain reads EAGVTQFPSHSVIEKGQTVTLRCDPISGHDNLYWYRRVMGKEIKFLLHFVKESKQDESGMPNNRFLAERTGGTYSTLKVQPAELEDSGVYFCASSQGERVGYTFGSGTRLTVV.